This T cell receptor beta chain was sequenced in a study of radiotherapy plus CTLA-4 blockade in lung cancer. About the study: Objective responses were documented in over 15% of patients, with disease control in approximately 32%. Study-level points and caveats: Early shifts in blood T cell clones, with interferon-beta, reportedly predicted response best. Blood TCR clones of tumor origin expanded after radiotherapy plus ipilimumab.

On this clone: Its cognate antigen is unknown.

Receiving focal radiation plus CTLA-4 blockade with ipilimumab were patients who had chemo-refractory metastatic non-small-cell lung cancer. The method was immunoSEQ multiplex PCR; TCRdb's version includes in-frame clones alone and lacks a portion of them. The data hold 30,000 to 45,000 clones, with 72% observed a single time. This TCR was sampled from a human donor with non-small cell lung cancer who had stable disease on radiotherapy plus ipilimumab. Sequenced material: peripheral blood, taken from a patient treated with radiotherapy plus ipilimumab.

CDR3 region: CASSIRPGGYSNQPQHF. DNA for the CDR3: TGTGCCAGTAGTATACGTCCGGGGGGGTATAGCAATCAGCCCCAGCATTTT. The rearrangement joins TRBV19 to TRBJ1-5, with D maybe TRBD1 (5 bases). The V gene's germline CDR1 is LNHDA and CDR2 SQIVND (reference sequence). This CDR3 spans 17 amino acids. V was pared by 2 bases and J by 0 bases, with 14 bases between.